Following are 22 T cell receptor beta chains from one sample sequenced in a study of tumor-infiltrating lymphocytes in oesophageal squamous cell carcinoma. Via MiXCR, TCRdb re-called the PCR reads, giving one row per CDR3 protein. The data show under 9,500 distinct CDR3 sequences, 60% to 70% seen once. Material: esophageal tumor tissue. All receptors come from a female donor with esophageal squamous cell carcinoma.

The gene calls are TRBV7-6 and TRBJ1-3; TRBD1 is a possible D gene (6 bases). From germline, CDR1 is SGHVS and CDR2 FNYEAQ. Between the trimmed V and J ends, which lost 5 bases and 2 bases, there was a span of 13 bases. The CDR3 totals 15 residues. The CDR3 region has the DNA TGTGCCAGCAGCCAGGGGCCAGGGACTGGAAACACCATATATTTT. Translation: CASSQGPGTGNTIYF.

V gene TRBV6-6 combines with J gene TRBJ1-1; the D gene is possibly TRBD1 (5 bases). Germline lookup yields CDR1 MNHNY and CDR2 SVGAGI (reference sequence). Trimming cost V 2 bases and J 7 bases, with 11 bases left between them. The length of the CDR3 is 13 residues. CDR3 region: CASSYVSGNEAFF. DNA for the CDR3: TGTGCCAGCAGTTACGTGTCAGGGAATGAAGCTTTCTTT.

This rearrangement joins TRBV12-3 or TRBV12-4 to TRBJ2-2; D gene unclear. The end of the DNA fits TRBJ1-1 better, so the J call may be wrong. CDR3 length: 13 amino acids. For the CDR3, the DNA is TGTGCCAGCAGTTTAGAGGTCAGCACTGAAGCTTTCTTT. Its protein product is CASSLEVSTEAFF.

The J gene is TRBJ2-7, the V gene TRBV7-6; 8 nucleotides agree with TRBD1. The DNA end is more similar to TRBJ2-5, so the J call may be wrong. This CDR3 has 14 residues. CDR1 and CDR2 from the germline V gene are SGHVS and FNYEAQ. The CDR3 region is CASSTPGGVETQYF. The DNA of the CDR3 is TGTGCCAGCAGCACTCCAGGGGGCGTGGAGACCCAGTACTTC.

The chain uses TRBV27 and TRBJ2-5; D may be TRBD2 (6 bases). Germline V gene sequence: CDR1 MNHEY, CDR2 SMNVEV (reference sequence). The CDR3 runs to 14 residues. V was pared by 4 bases and J by 7 bases, with 16 bases between. The CDR3 sequence is CASSSGTATGTQYF. The CDR3, as DNA: TGTGCCAGCAGTTCCGGGACTGCCACGGGGACCCAGTACTTC.

There are a few counts of this clonotype. The chain links TRBV5-1 to TRBJ1-5; maybe TRBD1 (6 bases). This CDR3 region has 16 residues. Germline V gene data show CDR1 as SGHRS and CDR2 as YFSETQ. Trimming left V 0 bases short and J 4 bases short, with 14 bases between. The CDR3 reads CASSLDGGPSNQPQHF. In DNA, the CDR3 is TGCGCCAGCAGCTTGGATGGGGGGCCCTCGAATCAGCCCCAGCATTTT.

This clonotype was observed at least ten times. The chain is built from TRBV2 and TRBJ1-1, with D perhaps TRBD1 (5 bases). The CDR3 is 13 residues long. Per germline, CDR1 SNHLY and CDR2 FYNNEI. Trimming removed 7 bases at V and 5 bases at J, with 14 bases between. Here the CDR3 DNA reads TGTGCCAGCAAGGGAGGGACGGTGACTGAAGCTTTCTTT. This codes for CASKGGTVTEAFF.

The chain recombines TRBV7-9 with TRBJ1-5; no reliable D call. Germline CDR1 is SEHNR and CDR2 is FQNEAQ (reference sequence). V was pared by 2 bases and J by 3 bases, with 11 bases between. The CDR3 is made up of 15 amino acids. DNA of the CDR3: TGTGCCAGCAGCTTACAGAGCGGGGTCAATCAGCCCCAGCATTTT. Protein sequence: CASSLQSGVNQPQHF.

This clonotype was counted many times. The chain links TRBV28 to TRBJ2-5; 9 positions agree with TRBD2. The end of the DNA aligns better with TRBJ2-7, so the J call may be wrong. The CDR3 length is 15 residues. The germline gives CDR1 MDHEN, CDR2 SYDVKM. The DNA of the CDR3 is TGTGCCAGCATGCTCGGACTAGCGCCCTCCTACGAGCAGTACTTC. Translation gives CASMLGLAPSYEQYF.

There are a few counts of this clonotype. The junction departs from germline at one end; a sequencing error may be responsible. This rearrangement joins TRBV7-7 to TRBJ2-3, with 7 bases that match TRBD2. The DNA end favors TRBJ2-5, so the J call may be wrong. CDR3 size: 16 residues. Germline V gene lookup returns CDR1 SSHAT and CDR2 FNYEAQ (reference sequence). As DNA, the CDR3 is TGTGCTAGCAGCTTATATGGTCTAGCGGATCAAGAGACCCAGTACTTC. Protein sequence: CASSLYGLADQETQYF.

The rearrangement links TRBV10-3 to TRBJ2-4; 11 nucleotides align to TRBD1. The end of the DNA fits TRBJ2-1 better, so the J call may be wrong. CDR3 length: 17 residues. Germline-derived CDR1 and CDR2 are ENHRY and SYGVKD. CDR3 loop: CAISRTGGEVGGNEQFF. The CDR3 nucleotides read TGTGCCATCAGTAGGACAGGGGGCGAAGTAGGGGGCAATGAGCAGTTCTTC.

The rearrangement links TRBV7-6 to TRBJ1-4; D ambiguous. The DNA end is a closer match to TRBJ2-2, so the J assignment may be wrong. This CDR3 contains 12 residues. Germline-derived CDR1 and CDR2 are SGHVS and FNYEAQ. The CDR3 bases are TGTGCCATACAGAAGGTAGCCGGGGAGCTGTTTTTT. Amino acids: CAIQKVAGELFF.

As for this clonotype: A junction end diverges from the germline sequence, so it may reflect a read error. CDR3 in DNA: TGTGCTAGCAGCCCCGGGGTAGCGGGCTCTCAAGAGACCCAGTACTTC. It yields the protein CASSPGVAGSQETQYF. The J gene is TRBJ2-5, the V gene TRBV7-6; 7 nucleotides align to TRBD2. The germline gives CDR1 SGHVS, CDR2 FNYEAQ. The CDR3 totals 16 residues.

The chain carries TRBV7-2 and TRBJ2-5, with 8 bases that match TRBD2. The CDR3 totals 16 residues. CDR1 and CDR2 (germline): SGHTA, FQGNSA. With 5 bases clipped from V and 3 bases from J, the junction kept 11 bases outside the gene matches. The CDR3 coding sequence is TGTGCCAGCAGCCGCGGACTCGGAGCGGGGGAAGAGACCCAGTACTTC. As protein: CASSRGLGAGEETQYF.

This chain uses TRBV24-1 with TRBJ2-4, with D hard to call. The J call may be mistaken, given a closer DNA end match to TRBJ2-5. The CDR3 loop spans 14 amino acids. Germline CDR1 reads KGHDR; CDR2 reads SFDVKD. The CDR3 DNA sequence: TGTGCCACCAGTGATAATGGGTTCCAAGAGACCCAGTACTTC. It specifies CATSDNGFQETQYF.

The chain has TRBV7-3 and TRBJ2-3; D not certain. From germline, CDR1 is SGHTA and CDR2 FQGTGA. V shed 5 bases and J shed 4 bases, with 10 bases lying between them. This CDR3 region has 13 residues. The CDR3 DNA follows: TGTGCCAGCAGCCCCGTGGGGTCAGATACGCAGTATTTT. Protein product: CASSPVGSDTQYF.

The rearrangement uses TRBV28 and TRBJ2-5; 12 bases fit TRBD2. The J call may be mistaken, given a closer DNA end match to TRBJ2-1. This CDR3 contains 14 residues. Looked up from germline, CDR1 is MDHEN and CDR2 is SYDVKM. The CDR3 loop is CASRTSGRINEQFF. CDR3 coding DNA: TGTGCCAGCAGGACTAGCGGGAGAATCAATGAGCAGTTCTTC.

This rearrangement joins TRBV7-2 to TRBJ2-7, with D possibly called TRBD1 or TRBD2 (7 bases each). The CDR3 covers 19 residues. Germline V gene lookup returns CDR1 SGHTA and CDR2 FQGNSA. V was cut by 4 bases and J by 2 bases, with 27 bases left in between. The CDR3 DNA reads as TGTGCCAGCAGCTCTCCGCGGCGCGGGGGACAGCCTACCACCTACGAGCAGTACTTC. Translation gives CASSSPRRGGQPTTYEQYF.

J is TRBJ2-1 and V is TRBV7-3; TRBD2 is a possible D gene (6 bases). This CDR3 comprises 16 residues. Germline V CDR1 and CDR2: SGHTA, FQGTGA. The V end was cut by 2 bases, the J end by 6 bases, with 17 bases between. The CDR3 DNA is TGTGCCAGCAGCTTAGGCAGTAGCGGTCTGGCCAATGAGCAGTTCTTC. Its protein is CASSLGSSGLANEQFF.

A word on this clonotype: The conserved phenylalanine or tryptophan normally closing the CDR3 is absent here, so this likely arose from a read error. Because the CDR3's place on the DNA is in doubt, the DNA is left out and the CDR3 is given as listed by TCRdb. The chain links TRBV5-1 to TRBJ2-6; TRBD2 is the table's D call, not checked against the DNA. The CDR3 region is 9 residues in length, termini included. Germline CDR1 reads SGHRS; CDR2 reads YFSETQ. The CDR3 sequence: CASSLEPSG.

This clonotype rates as medium-sized. The rearrangement uses TRBV2 and TRBJ2-7; D could derive from TRBD1 or TRBD2 (5 bases each). The CDR3 length is 14 residues. Germline CDR1 and CDR2: SNHLY and FYNNEI. V was clipped by 8 bases and J by 6 bases, with 20 bases between them. CDR3 sequence: CASQVRAGLAEQYF. DNA for the CDR3: TGTGCCAGCCAAGTCAGGGCGGGCCTCGCCGAGCAGTACTTC.

Points on this clonotype: It is unclear where the CDR3 begins or ends on the DNA, so no DNA is shown, and the CDR3 is as TCRdb lists it. This chain connects TRBV7-9 to TRBJ2-5; the DNA was not compared with TRBD1, the D call given in the table. Germline CDR1 SEHNR, CDR2 FQNEAQ (reference sequence). The length of the CDR3 is 15 amino acids, counting both ends. This CDR3 reads CASRTWTPLWLHLRF.